This T cell receptor (beta chain) was identified in a study of patients and donors after allogeneic stem cell transplantation. This CDR3 is 14 amino acids long. Trimming removed 4 bases at V and 1 base at J, with 10 bases between. Looked up from germline, CDR1 is MGHDK and CDR2 is SYGVNS. TCRdb independently ran MiXCR on the RT-PCR reads; one entry per CDR3 protein. The sample records 200,000 to 250,000 distinct CDR3 sequences, about 38% being singletons. This clonotype originated in a human donor who was either an allogeneic HSCT recipient or a stem cell or donor lymphocyte infusion donor (not recorded which). It is not recorded whose cells these are; they may come from a transplant donor. The rearrangement links TRBV25-1 to TRBJ1-2; D is possibly TRBD1 (5 bases). Specimen: blood, either unsorted or a sorted T cell fraction (not recorded which). Here the CDR3 reads CASSGPGRNYGYTF. CDR3 coding DNA: TGTGCCAGCAGTGGACCGGGACGTAACTATGGCTACACCTTC.